This T cell receptor (beta chain) was sequenced in a study of T cell changes during pregnancy in multiple sclerosis. The table came from immunoSEQ multiplex PCR; TCRdb's copy has only in-frame clones and leaves some out. The table includes some 43,000 clones, around 93% detected once. The sample here was CD8+ T cells from peripheral blood mononuclear cells, taken in the third trimester of pregnancy. The receptor's source is a female donor with multiple sclerosis, enrolled in a pregnancy study.

The CDR3 nucleotides are TGTGCCAGCAGCTTAGCGGTATCAGGGGGCTATTCAGGAGCTTTCTTT. Amino acids: CASSLAVSGGYSGAFF. The rearrangement joins TRBV7-8 to TRBJ1-1; TRBD1 matches at 8 bases. CDR1 is SGHVS and CDR2 is FQNEAQ in the germline V gene. The J segment lost 10 bases and the V segment lost 0 bases, leaving 13 bases of the junction unmatched. The CDR3 totals 16 residues.